These 8 T cell receptor beta chains came from one sample sequenced in a study of Ad26.COV2.S vaccination and SARS-CoV-2 variants. This sample's treatment: over 15 received Ad26.COV2.S at low or high dose, single or two shots; 5 received placebo; per-sample allocation not given. Samples analyzed were those drawn on day 63 after the first vaccine or placebo injection. Repertoires were generated with immunoSEQ multiplex PCR, while TCRdb's copy carries only in-frame clones and drops some. This sample carries 410,000 or so clones, roughly 90% of them seen once, and the ten largest clones take more than 9%. Sequencing was performed on peripheral blood, taken in a trial of Ad26.COV2.S vaccine versus placebo. These receptors were taken from a person aged 18-65 years who received the Ad26.COV2.S COVID-19 vaccine or a placebo.

CDR3 sequence reads: CASSFGGEQYF. In DNA, the CDR3 is TGTGCCAGCAGCTTCGGCGGCGAGCAGTACTTC. The chain uses TRBV7-8 and TRBJ2-7; D remains ambiguous. The CDR3 consists of 11 residues. Between the trimmed V and J ends, which lost 3 bases and 6 bases, there was a span of 6 bases. The germline V gene encodes CDR1 SGHVS and CDR2 FQNEAQ.

V and J are TRBV6-1 and TRBJ2-2, with D possibly matching TRBD1 (5 bases). CDR1 is MNHNS, CDR2 SASEGT, per germline. The CDR3 runs to 15 residues. V lost 2 bases and J 3 bases, leaving 10 bases between the germline ends. The CDR3 coding sequence is TGTGCCAGCAGTGAACTTCAGGGTCACACCGGGGAGCTGTTTTTT. It codes for CASSELQGHTGELFF.

This clone was recorded only once. The chain joins TRBV6-2 or TRBV6-3 to TRBJ2-1; a possible D gene is TRBD1 (6 bases). V lost 6 bases and J 5 bases, leaving 14 bases between the germline ends. Germline values: CDR1 MNHEY, CDR2 SVGEGT. The CDR3 runs to 14 residues. The CDR3 DNA is TGTGCCAGCAGCCAAGACAGGTCCAACAATGAGCAGTTCTTC. This sequence encodes CASSQDRSNNEQFF.

The chain links TRBV24-1 to TRBJ2-2; D remains unclear. V lost 10 bases and J lost 6, with 11 bases in between. CDR3 length: 12 amino acids. The germline CDR1 and CDR2 sequences are KGHDR and SFDVKD. The CDR3 spells CATTSASGELFF. The CDR3 nucleotides are TGTGCCACAACCAGCGCTTCCGGGGAGCTGTTTTTT.

The chain combines TRBV6-1 with TRBJ2-7; D gene uncertain. V lost 2 bases, J lost 5 bases, and 4 bases lay in between. The CDR3 is 11 amino acids. Germline V lookup: CDR1 MNHNS, CDR2 SASEGT. The CDR3 DNA reads as TGTGCCAGCAGTGAACGAAACGAGCAGTACTTC. Translated: CASSERNEQYF.

The chain links TRBV6-2 or TRBV6-3 to TRBJ2-3; the match to TRBD1 covers 7 bases. This CDR3 is built from 15 residues. Germline V gene data show CDR1 as MNHEY and CDR2 as SVGEGT. Trimming cost V 5 bases and J 4 bases; bases outside gene matches: 9. The CDR3 protein is CASSPGGTLADTQYF. In DNA, the CDR3 is TGTGCCAGCAGTCCAGGGGGAACCCTCGCAGATACGCAGTATTTT.

V gene TRBV28 combines with J gene TRBJ2-5, with 7 nucleotides matching TRBD1. Germline CDR1 reads MDHEN; CDR2 reads SYDVKM. V lost 5 bases, J lost 2 bases, and 5 bases stayed unmatched. The CDR3 runs to 14 residues. The CDR3 sequence: CASSVADRQETQYF. In nucleotides, the CDR3 is TGTGCCAGCAGTGTTGCGGACAGGCAAGAGACCCAGTACTTC.

The J gene is TRBJ1-1, the V gene TRBV10-3; possible D gene TRBD1, 5 bases. The CDR3 is 13 amino acids. The germline V and J ends were trimmed by 7 bases and 0 bases, with 9 bases remaining between them. Germline V gene sequence: CDR1 ENHRY, CDR2 SYGVKD. The CDR3 reads CAIKGRMNTEAFF. CDR3 nucleotides: TGTGCCATCAAGGGACGGATGAACACTGAAGCTTTCTTT.